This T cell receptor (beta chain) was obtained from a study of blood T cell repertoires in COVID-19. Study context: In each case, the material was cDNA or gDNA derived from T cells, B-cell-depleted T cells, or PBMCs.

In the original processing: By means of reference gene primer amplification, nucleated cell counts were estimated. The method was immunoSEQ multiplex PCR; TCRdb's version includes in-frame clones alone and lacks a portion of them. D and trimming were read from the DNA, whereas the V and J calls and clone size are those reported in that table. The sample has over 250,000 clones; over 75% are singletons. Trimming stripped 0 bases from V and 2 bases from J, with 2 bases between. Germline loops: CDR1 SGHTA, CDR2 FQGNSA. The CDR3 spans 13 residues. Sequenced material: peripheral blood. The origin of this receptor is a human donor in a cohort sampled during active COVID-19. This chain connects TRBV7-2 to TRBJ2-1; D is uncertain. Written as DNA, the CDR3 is TGTGCCAGCAGCTTAGCCACCTACAATGAGCAGTTCTTC. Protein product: CASSLATYNEQFF.